A selection of T cell receptor beta chains follows, all from one sample in a study of chemoradiotherapy in HPV16-positive cancers. The data were produced by immunoSEQ multiplex PCR, yet TCRdb's version contains in-frame clones alone and is incomplete. The data contain some 16,000 clones, more than 60% of them singletons. The sample was taken from a patient who underwent chemoradiotherapy. The receptors shown here come from a human donor with HPV-associated anogenital cancer. Both conserved end residues are part of each CDR3. The D gene is left open where the match is weak.

v_call,cdr3_length,d_call,j_call,cdr3_aa
TRBV19,14,NA,TRBJ2-6,CASSTLSGANVLTF
TRBV27,13,NA,TRBJ1-2,CASGNSAPYGYTF
TRBV7-2,13,NA,TRBJ1-1,CASSLFRAPEAFF
TRBV7-9,14,NA,TRBJ2-3,CASSQGASTDTQYF
TRBV2,14,TRBD2,TRBJ2-1,CASSKGLAVNEQFF
TRBV5-6,12,NA,TRBJ2-7,CASSWTAYEQYF
TRBV4-3,18,TRBD1,TRBJ1-6,CASSQGWSLGQGRSPLHF
TRBV30,14,NA,TRBJ2-3,CAWQPTSFSDTQYF
TRBV7-9,14,NA,TRBJ1-4,CASSLRQGNEKLFF
TRBV7-2,13,NA,TRBJ2-7,CASSLRGAYEQYF
TRBV30,12,NA,TRBJ1-1,CAWTGGYLKAFF
TRBV7-8,13,NA,TRBJ2-2,CASSFRLAGELFF
TRBV2,14,NA,TRBJ1-1,CASRAGTQNTEAFF
TRBV28,15,NA,TRBJ1-5,CASSLSPANNQPQHF
TRBV6-5,14,TRBD1,TRBJ1-1,CASSSGTGVTEAFF
TRBV2,15,TRBD2,TRBJ2-5,CASRQWDYGTETQYF
TRBV20-1,11,NA,TRBJ1-2,CSPLGGEGYTF